Listed here are 4 T cell receptor beta chains from one sample, sequenced in a study of blood T cell repertoires in COVID-19. Only in-frame clones appear in the TCRdb table, and some are missing; sequencing was by immunoSEQ multiplex PCR. The sample consists of roughly 320,000 clones, just under 90% of them appearing once. The sample taken for sequencing was peripheral blood. The source of these receptors is a woman in her forties or fifties with COVID-19, enrolled during active disease.

The chain recombines TRBV12-3 or TRBV12-4 with TRBJ1-2, with D possibly being TRBD1 (6 bases). Between the trimmed V and J ends, which lost 4 bases and 8 bases, there was a span of 14 bases. The length of the CDR3 is 13 residues. The CDR3 sequence: CASSYWGREGYTF. The DNA for the CDR3 is TGTGCCAGCAGTTACTGGGGGCGCGAAGGCTACACCTTC.

The chain employs TRBV9 and TRBJ1-1, with D tentatively TRBD1 (5 bases). Deletions cut 4 bases from V and 4 bases from J, with 20 bases between. Germline CDR1 SGDLS, CDR2 YYNGEE. The CDR3 spans 16 residues. The CDR3 loop is CASSPPLIGVVTEAFF. The CDR3 DNA reads as TGTGCCAGCAGCCCACCGCTTATAGGGGTCGTCACTGAAGCTTTCTTT.

The V and J genes are TRBV7-8 and TRBJ1-5; 8 bases fit TRBD1. This CDR3 has 15 residues. J was trimmed by 4 bases and V by 5 bases; bases with no gene match: 7. The germline V gene has CDR1 SGHVS and CDR2 FQNEAQ. The CDR3 DNA sequence: TGTGCCAGCAGCCAAGGGGGACAGGAAAATCAGCCCCAGCATTTT. It translates to CASSQGGQENQPQHF. Using reference TRBV7-8 and TRBJ1-5 for the parts outside the CDR3, the full variable domain is GAGVSQSPRYKVAKRGQDVALRCDPISGHVSLFWYQQALGQGPEFLTYFQNEAQLDKSGLPSDRFFAERPEGSVSTLKIQRTQQEDSAVYLCASSQGGQENQPQHFGDGTRLSIL.

This clone was seen just once. The chain recombines TRBV10-2 with TRBJ1-4, with TRBD1 matching 9 bases. CDR1 is WSHSY and CDR2 is SAAADI in the germline V gene. CDR3 length: 15 amino acids. V shed 8 bases and J 7 bases; nucleotides not matched to a gene: 11. The CDR3 DNA is TGCGCCAGCCTGGCGGGACAGGGCCTGAGTGAAAAACTGTTTTTT. It translates to CASLAGQGLSEKLFF.